Listed below are T cell receptor beta chains from one sample, sequenced in a study of blood T cell repertoires in COVID-19. The assay was immunoSEQ multiplex PCR, and TCRdb's table has in-frame clones only and misses some. Among some 140,000 clones listed, roughly 71% were seen once. The specimen was peripheral blood. The receptors come from a man aged 80 or over with acute or convalescent COVID-19. Each CDR3 is given with its conserved first and last residue. Each record gives: CDR3 protein, CDR3 DNA, clone size, D gene, J gene, CDR3 length, V gene. D genes are given only for firm matches. Clone size appears in some rows only: once, few, many, or a class for an expanded clone.

cdr3_aa: CASSFGLAGVTDTQYF
cdr3_nt: TGTGCCAGCAGCTTCGGACTAGCGGGGGTGACAGATACGCAGTATTTT
clone_size: few
d_call: TRBD2
j_call: TRBJ2-3
cdr3_length: 16
v_call: TRBV5-8

cdr3_aa: CASSRRFQGSLADTQYF
cdr3_nt: TGCGCCAGCAGCCGACGGTTCCAGGGGAGTTTGGCAGATACGCAGTATTTT
clone_size: NA
d_call: NA
j_call: TRBJ2-3
cdr3_length: 17
v_call: TRBV4-1

cdr3_aa: CASSSPLAVPYNEQFF
cdr3_nt: TGTGCCAGCAGCTCTCCCCTAGCGGTGCCATACAATGAGCAGTTCTTC
clone_size: NA
d_call: TRBD2
j_call: TRBJ2-1
cdr3_length: 16
v_call: TRBV5-6

cdr3_aa: CASSNRGFTGELFF
cdr3_nt: TGTGCCAGCTCTAATAGGGGGTTCACCGGGGAGCTGTTTTTT
clone_size: NA
d_call: NA
j_call: TRBJ2-2
cdr3_length: 14
v_call: TRBV7-2

cdr3_aa: CASSPSSGTLNTEAFF
cdr3_nt: TGCGCCAGCAGCCCGTCCTCCGGGACACTTAACACTGAAGCTTTCTTT
clone_size: NA
d_call: NA
j_call: TRBJ1-1
cdr3_length: 16
v_call: TRBV5-1

cdr3_aa: CSASRRVDYGYTF
cdr3_nt: TGCAGTGCTAGTCGCCGGGTTGACTATGGCTACACCTTC
clone_size: NA
d_call: NA
j_call: TRBJ1-2
cdr3_length: 13
v_call: TRBV20-1

cdr3_aa: CASSQEGGGEQFF
cdr3_nt: TGTGCCAGCAGCCAGGAGGGGGGGGGTGAGCAGTTCTTC
clone_size: NA
d_call: NA
j_call: TRBJ2-1
cdr3_length: 13
v_call: TRBV4-2

cdr3_aa: CASSRAPWQGDYNSPLHF
cdr3_nt: TGTGCCAGCAGTCGAGCCCCTTGGCAAGGAGACTATAATTCACCCCTCCACTTT
clone_size: NA
d_call: NA
j_call: TRBJ1-6
cdr3_length: 18
v_call: TRBV2

cdr3_aa: CASSPGQGSGNTIYF
cdr3_nt: TGTGCCAGCAGTCCGGGACAAGGCTCTGGAAACACCATATATTTT
clone_size: NA
d_call: NA
j_call: TRBJ1-3
cdr3_length: 15
v_call: TRBV6-5

cdr3_aa: CASSFVSDTQYF
cdr3_nt: TGTGCCAGCAGCTTCGTGTCTGATACGCAGTATTTT
clone_size: NA
d_call: NA
j_call: TRBJ2-3
cdr3_length: 12
v_call: TRBV7-8

cdr3_aa: CAWSVLAGKNSPLHF
cdr3_nt: TGTGCCTGGAGTGTACTCGCAGGAAAAAATTCACCCCTCCACTTT
clone_size: NA
d_call: NA
j_call: TRBJ1-6
cdr3_length: 15
v_call: TRBV30

cdr3_aa: CASSAAGTGYNEQFF
cdr3_nt: TGTGCCAGCAGCGCCGCCGGGACAGGCTACAATGAGCAGTTCTTC
clone_size: few
d_call: TRBD1
j_call: TRBJ2-1
cdr3_length: 15
v_call: TRBV7-9

cdr3_aa: CASSIGQAPTEAFF
cdr3_nt: TGTGCCAGTAGTATAGGACAGGCTCCGACTGAAGCTTTCTTT
clone_size: NA
d_call: NA
j_call: TRBJ1-1
cdr3_length: 14
v_call: TRBV19

cdr3_aa: CASSEARNIQYF
cdr3_nt: TGTGCCAGCAGTGAAGCGAGAAACATTCAGTACTTC
clone_size: NA
d_call: NA
j_call: TRBJ2-4
cdr3_length: 12
v_call: TRBV6-1

cdr3_aa: CATVSRTGYSAFF
cdr3_nt: TGTGCCACCGTAAGCCGGACAGGCTATTCGGCTTTCTTT
clone_size: NA
d_call: TRBD1
j_call: TRBJ1-1
cdr3_length: 13
v_call: TRBV10-3

cdr3_aa: CASSQEGPGWEGANVLTF
cdr3_nt: TGTGCCAGCAGCCAAGAAGGCCCGGGGTGGGAGGGGGCCAACGTCCTGACTTTC
clone_size: NA
d_call: NA
j_call: TRBJ2-6
cdr3_length: 18
v_call: TRBV3-1/TRBV3-2

cdr3_aa: CASSDGQGVLETQYF
cdr3_nt: TGTGCCAGCAGTGATGGACAGGGGGTATTGGAGACCCAGTACTTC
clone_size: NA
d_call: TRBD1
j_call: TRBJ2-5
cdr3_length: 15
v_call: TRBV25-1

cdr3_aa: CASSLVSGGRETQYF
cdr3_nt: TGTGCCAGCAGCTTGGTTTCAGGGGGCAGGGAGACCCAGTACTTC
clone_size: NA
d_call: TRBD1
j_call: TRBJ2-5
cdr3_length: 15
v_call: TRBV5-6

cdr3_aa: CASNSLGTPTGELFF
cdr3_nt: TGTGCCAGCAATTCCCTCGGGACTCCAACCGGGGAGCTGTTTTTT
clone_size: NA
d_call: NA
j_call: TRBJ2-2
cdr3_length: 15
v_call: TRBV19

cdr3_aa: CASSLSRLAGTDTQYF
cdr3_nt: TGCGCCAGCAGCCTTAGCCGACTAGCGGGGACAGATACGCAGTATTTT
clone_size: NA
d_call: TRBD2
j_call: TRBJ2-3
cdr3_length: 16
v_call: TRBV4-1

cdr3_aa: CASSPTLYSNQPQHF
cdr3_nt: TGTGCCAGCAGCCCGACACTTTATAGCAATCAGCCCCAGCATTTT
clone_size: once
d_call: NA
j_call: TRBJ1-5
cdr3_length: 15
v_call: TRBV3-1/TRBV3-2

cdr3_aa: CASSVGDRGYEQYF
cdr3_nt: TGTGCCAGCAGCGTAGGGGACAGGGGTTACGAGCAGTACTTC
clone_size: NA
d_call: TRBD1
j_call: TRBJ2-7
cdr3_length: 14
v_call: TRBV9